Below, 18 T cell receptor beta chains from the same sample are listed, as sequenced in a study of shared clonotypes between healthy human individuals. TCRdb's copy holds only in-frame clones and misses some; the assay was immunoSEQ multiplex PCR. The sample has some 580,000 clones, roughly 97% seen once. Sequenced sample: naive CD4+ T cells sorted from blood. Subset here: CD45RA+ positively selected. These receptors came from a woman aged 25 to 39 in good health.

The chain combines TRBV18 with TRBJ2-6; D gene ambiguous. The V end was cut by 4 bases, the J end by 0 bases, with 4 bases between. The CDR3 is 14 residues long. Germline V CDR1 and CDR2: KGHSH, LQKENI. The CDR3 spells CASSQHSGANVLTF. The CDR3 DNA reads as TGTGCCAGCTCACAACACTCTGGGGCCAACGTCCTGACTTTC.

This clone showed up just once. V gene TRBV4-2 combines with J gene TRBJ1-1; a weak D match, TRBD1 (6 bases). Between the trimmed V and J ends, which lost 6 bases and 3 bases, there was a span of 14 bases. The CDR3 is 14 amino acids. CDR1 and CDR2 from the germline V gene are LGHNA and YNFKEQ. The chain's CDR3 is CASSYTGPHTEAFF. The CDR3, as DNA: TGTGCCAGCAGTTATACAGGGCCCCACACTGAAGCTTTCTTT.

J is TRBJ2-5 and V is TRBV7-2, with 9 positions matching TRBD2. This CDR3 is built from 13 residues. With 6 bases clipped from V and 5 bases from J, the junction kept 4 bases outside the gene matches. Per the germline V gene, CDR1 is SGHTA and CDR2 is FQGNSA. Written as DNA, the CDR3 is TGTGCCAGCAGGTTTAGCGGGAGTGAGACCCAGTACTTC. Translation: CASRFSGSETQYF.

The rearrangement links TRBV23-1 to TRBJ1-1; D is possibly TRBD1 (6 bases). TRBV23-1 is reported as an ORF; its role is uncertain. CDR3 length: 15 residues. The CDR3 protein is CSSAGTGHFGTEAFF. The CDR3 nucleotides are TGCTCTTCGGCCGGAACAGGGCATTTCGGCACTGAAGCTTTCTTT.

The rearrangement joins TRBV9 to TRBJ1-2, with 7 bases fitting TRBD1. After removal of 0 bases from V and 5 bases from J, the junction contained 10 bases not matched to a gene. Per the germline V gene, CDR1 is SGDLS and CDR2 is YYNGEE. This CDR3 region has 16 residues. The CDR3 loop is CASSVEAGGERYGYTF. In DNA form, the CDR3 reads TGTGCCAGCAGCGTAGAGGCAGGGGGTGAGCGTTATGGCTACACCTTC.

The chain joins TRBV4-1 to TRBJ2-7; 8 bases align to TRBD2. Germline V CDR1 and CDR2: MGHRA, YSYEKL. Losses at the gene ends were 4 bases for V and 4 bases for J; bases not matched to a gene: 18. This CDR3 contains 18 residues. CDR3 nucleotides: TGCGCCAGCAGCCTTCGTACTAGCGGCCGATACCCCTTATACGAGCAGTACTTC. This codes for CASSLRTSGRYPLYEQYF.

The J gene is TRBJ1-1, the V gene TRBV18, with 8 bases aligning to TRBD1. J lost 5 bases, V lost 3 bases, and 5 bases had no gene match. Germline CDR1 reads KGHSH; CDR2 reads LQKENI. This CDR3 is 14 amino acids long. CDR3 sequence reads: CASSPDRAGTEAFF. The CDR3 DNA sequence: TGTGCCAGCTCACCGGACAGGGCAGGGACTGAAGCTTTCTTT.

In its sample, this clone was seen once. This chain uses TRBV27 with TRBJ2-7; 9 bases align to TRBD2. CDR3 size: 14 residues. Germline V gene sequence: CDR1 MNHEY, CDR2 SMNVEV (reference sequence). The V segment lost 4 bases and the J segment 6 bases; nucleotides outside the gene matches: 7. The CDR3, as DNA: TGTGCCAGCAGTTCTCCGGGACTAGCCGTCGAGCAGTACTTC. Translation: CASSSPGLAVEQYF.

This clone has more than one count but fewer than ten. This chain joins TRBV6-5 and TRBJ1-1; D might be TRBD1 (5 bases). Germline CDR1 is MNHEY and CDR2 is SVGAGI. CDR3 length: 14 amino acids. V was cut by 5 bases and J by 4 bases, with 14 bases left in between. The CDR3 protein is CASSLEGLSTEAFF. CDR3 in DNA: TGTGCCAGCAGTCTCGAGGGGTTGAGCACTGAAGCTTTCTTT.

CDR3 coding DNA: TGTGCCAGCAGCTTAACTCCGGGACAGACAAACTATGGCTACACCTTC. It codes for CASSLTPGQTNYGYTF. V usage is TRBV7-8 and J usage is TRBJ1-2; 7 bases agree with TRBD1. Losses at the gene ends were 2 bases for V and 2 bases for J; bases not matched to a gene: 8. This CDR3 spans 16 amino acids. The germline gives CDR1 SGHVS, CDR2 FQNEAQ.

J is TRBJ1-2 and V is TRBV28; D is uncertain. CDR3 length: 12 residues. V was trimmed by 6 bases and J by 2 bases, leaving 7 bases between them. Germline V gene data show CDR1 as MDHEN and CDR2 as SYDVKM. CDR3 in amino acids: CASSDRNYGYTF. As DNA, the CDR3 is TGTGCCAGCAGCGACCGCAACTATGGCTACACCTTC.

The chain recombines TRBV7-9 with TRBJ2-7; TRBD2 matches at 7 bases. The CDR3 is made up of 15 amino acids. CDR1 is SEHNR, CDR2 FQNEAQ, per germline (reference sequence). J lost 3 bases, V lost 3 bases, and 8 bases had no gene match. For the CDR3, the DNA is TGTGCCAGCAGCTTTTCGACTAGCACTCTCTACGAGCAGTACTTC. It encodes CASSFSTSTLYEQYF. The variable domain in full, with the rest retrieved from reference TRBV7-9 and TRBJ2-7, is DTGVSQNPRHKITKRGQNVTFRCDPISEHNRLYWYRQTLGQGPEFLTYFQNEAQLEKSRLLSDRFSAERPKGSFSTLEIQRTEQGDSAMYLCASSFSTSTLYEQYFGPGTRLTVT.

Notes on this clone: At the DNA level, this CDR3 is encoded by other sequences in the same sample as well. The chain joins TRBV2 to TRBJ2-7; maybe TRBD1 (5 bases). CDR1 and CDR2 (germline): SNHLY, FYNNEI. The V and J ends lost 6 bases and 2 bases respectively, with 14 bases between them. The CDR3 has 14 amino acids. CDR3 nucleotide sequence: TGTGCCAGCAGGGGTGGGGTGGGGCCCTACGAGCAGTACTTC. Protein sequence: CASRGGVGPYEQYF. Filled out from reference TRBV2 and TRBJ2-7, the complete variable domain reads EPEVTQTPSHQVTQMGQEVILRCVPISNHLYFYWYRQILGQKVEFLVSFYNNEISEKSEIFDDQFSVERPDGSNFTLKIRSTKLEDSAMYFCASRGGVGPYEQYFGPGTRLTVT.

This clone came up once. The chain recombines TRBV18 with TRBJ2-7; TRBD2 matches 12 bases. The ends lost 6 bases at V and 3 bases at J; junction bases unmatched: 6. The CDR3 totals 15 residues. The germline gives CDR1 KGHSH, CDR2 LQKENI. CDR3 DNA sequence: TGTGCCAGCTCCTCGACTAGCGGGAGCATCTACGAGCAGTACTTC. Residues: CASSSTSGSIYEQYF.

The chain couples TRBV28 to TRBJ2-5; 7 nucleotides line up with TRBD1. The junction had 18 bases not matched to a gene; V was cut back by 2 bases and J by 3 bases. This CDR3 spans 19 amino acids. The germline V gene encodes CDR1 MDHEN and CDR2 SYDVKM. Here the CDR3 DNA reads TGTGCCAGCAGTTTAACCCCCTATCAGACAGGGCGGAAGAAAGAGACCCAGTACTTC. It specifies CASSLTPYQTGRKKETQYF.

CDR3 nucleotides: TGCGCCAGCAGCTTCGGACAGGTGGGCGAGCAGTACTTC. Translation gives CASSFGQVGEQYF. The rearrangement joins TRBV5-1 to TRBJ2-7, with 7 nucleotides matching TRBD1. J was trimmed by 6 bases and V by 2 bases; bases with no gene match: 5. Per germline, CDR1 SGHRS and CDR2 YFSETQ. CDR3 length: 13 residues.

This clone showed up just a few times. V and J are TRBV7-2 and TRBJ1-5; TRBD1 might be the D (5 bases). The V gene lost 5 bases and the J gene lost 5 bases, with 13 bases spanning the gap. The CDR3 has 14 amino acids. Germline CDR1 and CDR2: SGHTA and FQGNSA. The CDR3 spells CASSRQGPYQPQHF. The CDR3 DNA is TGTGCCAGCAGCCGCCAGGGACCTTATCAGCCCCAGCATTTT.

Regarding this clone: The identical CDR3 is also encoded by other nucleotide sequences in the sample. The chain links TRBV7-2 to TRBJ2-7; D is possibly TRBD1 or TRBD2 (5 bases each). The CDR3 totals 14 residues. Germline CDR1 SGHTA, CDR2 FQGNSA. V was shortened by 1 base and J by 1 base, with 8 bases between the two germline ends. CDR3 sequence reads: CASSLVGGSYEQYF. The CDR3 coding sequence is TGTGCCAGCAGCTTAGTTGGGGGTTCCTACGAGCAGTACTTC. Full variable domain (remainder filled in from reference TRBV7-2 and TRBJ2-7): GAGVSQSPSNKVTEKGKDVELRCDPISGHTALYWYRQSLGQGLEFLIYFQGNSAPDKSGLPSDRFSAERTGGSVSTLTIQRTQQEDSAVYLCASSLVGGSYEQYFGPGTRLTVT.